Presented here are 9 T cell receptor beta chains from one specimen sequenced in a study of regulatory T cells in long-lasting Graves disease. Noted time point: newly diagnosed GD, antithyroid drugs for less than 3 months. Isolated PBMC RNA provided the starting material for the TCR library. TCR beta libraries were built with iRepertoire HTBI primers and Arm-PCR of CDR3 regions. TCRdb passed the multiplex PCR reads through MiXCR, listing each CDR3 protein once. The sample contains about 500,000 distinct CDR3 sequences, about 16% of which appear only once. These same records also appear under a second study, on T cells in Graves' hyperthyroidism and ophthalmopathy.

The starting material was peripheral blood mononuclear cells (PBMCs), obtained at new diagnosis, from a patient treated with antithyroid drugs. These receptors were taken from a man aged 35-49 years with Graves disease.

V gene TRBV27 combines with J gene TRBJ2-7; maybe TRBD1 (7 bases). CDR3 length: 14 amino acids. CDR1 MNHEY and CDR2 SMNVEV come from the germline V gene (reference sequence). V lost 6 bases, J lost 7 bases, and 19 bases lay in between. CDR3 sequence reads: CASRDRFAGGEQYF. CDR3 coding DNA: TGTGCCAGCAGAGACAGGTTTGCAGGGGGGGAGCAGTACTTC.

This clonotype was seen ten or more times. This chain uses TRBV7-3 with TRBJ1-3, with D unresolved. The CDR3 sequence is 15 residues long. The germline V gene has CDR1 SGHTA and CDR2 FQGTGA. Deletions cut 3 bases from V and 5 bases from J, with 14 bases between. The CDR3 spells CASSFPETERNTIYF. The CDR3, as DNA: TGTGCCAGCAGCTTTCCGGAGACGGAACGAAACACCATATATTTT.

This clonotype came up a few times. A much larger clone sits a single nucleotide away, making a read error possible. The gene calls are TRBV11-2 and TRBJ2-7; maybe TRBD2 (6 bases). From germline, CDR1 is SGHAT and CDR2 FQNNGV. Trimming shortened V by 2 bases and J by 0 bases, and 11 bases separated the two germline ends. The CDR3 extends over 15 amino acids. The CDR3: CASSLNWDSSYEQYF. DNA of the CDR3: TGTGCCAGCAGCTTAAATTGGGACTCCTCCTACGAGCAGTACTTC.

This clonotype was picked up a small number of times. The V and J genes are TRBV29-1 and TRBJ1-2, with TRBD1 matching 7 bases. The V gene end was trimmed by 8 bases and the J gene end by 2 bases; junction bases not matched to a gene: 17. The germline gives CDR1 SQVTM, CDR2 ANQGSEA. This CDR3 has 16 amino acids. The CDR3 is CSTGRGLRDSNYGYTF. CDR3 coding DNA: TGCAGCACGGGACGCGGTTTACGGGACAGCAACTATGGCTACACCTTC. Using reference TRBV29-1 and TRBJ1-2 for the parts outside the CDR3, the full variable domain is SAVISQKPSRDICQRGTSLTIQCQVDSQVTMMFWYRQQPGQSLTLIATANQGSEATYESGFVIDKFPISRPNLTFSTLTVSNMSPEDSSIYLCSTGRGLRDSNYGYTFGSGTRLTVV.

This clonotype was counted at least ten times. The chain recombines TRBV20-1 with TRBJ1-1; D possibly corresponds to TRBD1 (5 bases). Trimming stripped 2 bases from V and 1 base from J, with 14 bases between. CDR1 and CDR2 from the germline V gene are DFQATT and SNEGSKA (reference sequence). The CDR3 spans 15 residues. The CDR3 sequence: CSARTRQGANTEAFF. DNA for the CDR3: TGCAGTGCTAGAACCAGGCAGGGCGCGAACACTGAAGCTTTCTTT.

This clonotype has at least ten counts. V usage is TRBV7-9 and J usage is TRBJ2-7; D is tentatively TRBD1 or TRBD2 (7 bases each). The V end lost 2 bases, the J end lost 0 bases, and 14 bases lay between the germline ends. The germline gives CDR1 SEHNR, CDR2 FQNEAQ (reference sequence). The CDR3 sequence is 16 residues long. The CDR3 coding sequence is TGTGCCAGCAGCTTATGGGAGGGGGCTAGCTCCTACGAGCAGTACTTC. This encodes CASSLWEGASSYEQYF.

This clonotype was counted only a few times. The CDR3 loop reads CASSLTGHPQHF. CDR3 nucleotides: TGTGCCAGCAGTCTTACAGGGCATCCCCAGCATTTT. V gene TRBV27 combines with J gene TRBJ1-5; the D gene is possibly TRBD1 (6 bases). Germline CDR1 reads MNHEY; CDR2 reads SMNVEV (reference sequence). V lost 5 bases to trimming and J lost 10 bases, with 12 bases between them. CDR3 length: 12 residues.

This clonotype was observed a few times. The chain links TRBV12-3 or TRBV12-4 to TRBJ2-2; perhaps TRBD2 as D (6 bases). CDR3 length: 11 residues. V was pared by 7 bases and J by 7 bases, with 7 bases between. The CDR3 region is CASKGLGELFF. CDR3 coding DNA: TGTGCCAGCAAGGGACTCGGGGAGCTGTTTTTT.

The genes are TRBV4-1 and TRBJ2-5; the match to TRBD1 covers 7 bases. This CDR3 contains 14 residues. Unmatched junction bases numbered 6, after V lost 4 bases and J lost 4 bases. Looked up from germline, CDR1 is MGHRA and CDR2 is YSYEKL. CDR3 in DNA: TGCGCCAGCAGCCGACTACAGGGGAGAGAGACCCAGTACTTC. Amino acid sequence: CASSRLQGRETQYF.